Shown below are 5 T cell receptor beta chains from a single sample sequenced in a study of control samples from healthy donors and cancer patients. Generated by immunoSEQ multiplex PCR, the TCRdb table keeps only in-frame clones and is missing some. The top ten clones hold about 12% of a sample with roughly 100,000 clones, under 90% of them seen once. Input material: blood. All receptors derive from a woman aged 45 to 65 in good health.

The chain has TRBV19 and TRBJ2-7; no definite D call. Germline V gene data show CDR1 as LNHDA and CDR2 as SQIVND (reference sequence). The CDR3 covers 12 residues. Trimming stripped 7 bases from V and 1 base from J, with 8 bases between. The CDR3 DNA is TGTGCCAGTACATCGGATTCCTACGAGCAGTACTTC. Protein product: CASTSDSYEQYF.

V and J are TRBV11-3 and TRBJ1-4, with TRBD1 as a possible D gene (5 bases). This CDR3 has 15 residues. The V end was cut by 2 bases, the J end by 3 bases, with 10 bases between. Germline V gives CDR1 SGHNT, CDR2 YENEEA. In DNA form, the CDR3 reads TGTGCCAGCAGCTTATCGGGAGGGGCTAATGAAAAACTGTTTTTT. It translates to CASSLSGGANEKLFF.

The genes are TRBV7-9 and TRBJ2-1; the D gene is possibly TRBD1 (7 bases). This CDR3 spans 15 amino acids. Germline CDR1 and CDR2: SEHNR and FQNEAQ (reference sequence). V was shortened by 5 bases and J by 0 bases, with 11 bases between the two germline ends. CDR3 nucleotide sequence: TGTGCCAGCAGCGCGCGGGACAGCTCCTACAATGAGCAGTTCTTC. The encoded protein is CASSARDSSYNEQFF. Filled out from reference TRBV7-9 and TRBJ2-1, the complete variable domain reads DTGVSQNPRHKITKRGQNVTFRCDPISEHNRLYWYRQTLGQGPEFLTYFQNEAQLEKSRLLSDRFSAERPKGSFSTLEIQRTEQGDSAMYLCASSARDSSYNEQFFGPGTRLTVL.

The chain employs TRBV3-1 (or the pseudogene TRBV3-2) and TRBJ2-6; D is perhaps TRBD1 (5 bases). V was cut by 3 bases and J by 0 bases, with 9 bases left in between. The CDR3 consists of 16 residues. The germline V gene has CDR1 LGHDT and CDR2 YNNKEL (reference sequence). The CDR3 DNA reads as TGTGCCAGCAGCCAGGTCACAGGCTCTGGGGCCAACGTCCTGACTTTC. This translates into CASSQVTGSGANVLTF.

The CDR3 bases are TGTGCCAGCGTGCGACAGGCTAATGAAAAACTGTTTTTT. It yields the protein CASVRQANEKLFF. The J gene is TRBJ1-4, the V gene TRBV28; the D gene is possibly TRBD1 (6 bases). This CDR3 comprises 13 residues. The germline CDR1 and CDR2 sequences are MDHEN and SYDVKM. V shed 8 bases and J shed 3 bases, with 10 bases lying between them.